The 20 T cell receptor beta chains reported below all come from one sample, sequenced in a study of shared clonotypes between healthy human individuals. Naive CD8 cells, CD45RO-negative and positively selected for CCR7, excluded terminally differentiated effector memory CD45RA+ cells. Some clones are missing from TCRdb's copy, which holds only in-frame ones; the method was immunoSEQ multiplex PCR. The data contain 800,000 or so clones, approximately 97% of them singletons. Sample: naive CD8+ T cells sorted from blood. These receptors came from a man aged 25-40 years in good health.

The V and J genes are TRBV14 and TRBJ2-7; 8 bases are shared with TRBD1. This CDR3 spans 16 amino acids. CDR1 SGHDN and CDR2 FVKESK come from the germline V gene. Trimming took 4 bases from V and 2 from J; bases not matched to a gene: 10. CDR3 in amino acids: CASSPPGDRPTYEQYF. The DNA of the CDR3 is TGTGCCAGCAGCCCGCCTGGGGACAGGCCCACCTACGAGCAGTACTTC. Filled out from reference TRBV14 and TRBJ2-7, the complete variable domain reads EAGVTQFPSHSVIEKGQTVTLRCDPISGHDNLYWYRRVMGKEIKFLLHFVKESKQDESGMPNNRFLAERTGGTYSTLKVQPAELEDSGVYFCASSPPGDRPTYEQYFGPGTRLTVT.

This clone was seen once. The chain has TRBV9 and TRBJ2-1, with 8 bases matching TRBD2. The CDR3 covers 16 residues. The V and J ends lost 2 bases and 8 bases, in that order; junction bases with no gene match: 12. Per the germline V gene, CDR1 is SGDLS and CDR2 is YYNGEE. CDR3 DNA sequence: TGTGCCAGCAGCGTCCGCAGAGCGGGAGAAGTCGATGAGCAGTTCTTC. Its protein product is CASSVRRAGEVDEQFF.

The V call is TRBV28, the J call TRBJ1-1; D perhaps matches TRBD1 (5 bases). Germline lookup yields CDR1 MDHEN and CDR2 SYDVKM. V lost 2 bases and J 3 bases, leaving 10 bases between the germline ends. The CDR3 totals 14 residues. CDR3 nucleotide sequence: TGTGCCAGCAGTTTACAGGGCGGGTACACTGAAGCTTTCTTT. It translates to CASSLQGGYTEAFF.

V usage is TRBV7-2 and J usage is TRBJ2-5, with 8 bases fitting TRBD1. CDR3 length: 16 amino acids. Germline CDR1 SGHTA, CDR2 FQGNSA. With 1 base clipped from V and 4 bases from J, the junction kept 8 bases outside the gene matches. CDR3 region: CASSLGQGAAGETQYF. CDR3 DNA: TGTGCCAGCAGCTTAGGCCAGGGGGCCGCGGGAGAGACCCAGTACTTC.

The chain uses TRBV11-2 and TRBJ2-5; a possible D gene is TRBD1 (5 bases). Germline CDR1 reads SGHAT; CDR2 reads FQNNGV. Trimming took off 1 base at V and 2 bases at J, with 11 bases between the two ends. The length of the CDR3 is 15 residues. The CDR3 DNA sequence: TGTGCCAGCAGCTTAGGGGGTAGGACACAAGAGACCCAGTACTTC. Its protein product is CASSLGGRTQETQYF.

In regard to this clone: Other DNA sequences in this specimen translate into the identical CDR3. The genes are TRBV30 and TRBJ1-5; 10 nucleotides align to TRBD1. The CDR3 has 14 amino acids. In germline, CDR1 is GTSNPN, CDR2 SVGIG (reference sequence). The V gene end was trimmed by 3 bases and the J gene end by 5 bases; junction bases not matched to a gene: 4. The DNA for the CDR3 is TGTGCCTGGAGCGTAGGACAGGGGGATCAGCCCCAGCATTTT. This encodes CAWSVGQGDQPQHF.

This clone was counted between two and nine times. This rearrangement joins TRBV29-1 to TRBJ2-1, with no clear D. With 3 bases removed from V and 0 bases from J, the gap between germline ends came to 9 bases. The CDR3 runs to 14 residues. Germline lookup yields CDR1 SQVTM and CDR2 ANQGSEA. The CDR3 protein is CSVEAIGSYNEQFF. DNA of the CDR3: TGCAGCGTTGAGGCGATAGGCTCCTACAATGAGCAGTTCTTC.

The rearrangement links TRBV7-9 to TRBJ1-1; D unclear. Trimming left V 5 bases short and J 3 bases short, with 13 bases between. Per germline, CDR1 SEHNR and CDR2 FQNEAQ (reference sequence). There are 14 residues in the CDR3. The CDR3 loop is CASSQANGDTEAFF. The CDR3 DNA reads as TGTGCCAGCAGCCAAGCGAACGGAGACACTGAAGCTTTCTTT.

The J gene is TRBJ2-7, the V gene TRBV21-1; the table's D gene call, TRBD2, was not cross checked with the DNA. TRBV21-1 corresponds to a pseudogene. The CDR3 totals 16 residues. The CDR3 nucleotides are TGTGCCAGCAGCAGAGCGGAGCTGACCAATTCCTACGAGCAGTACTTC. Protein product: CASSRAELTNSYEQYF.

This chain connects TRBV6-9 to TRBJ1-1; 10 nucleotides align to TRBD1. Germline values: CDR1 MNHGY, CDR2 SVAAGI. This CDR3 contains 14 residues. The V gene end was trimmed by 6 bases and the J gene end by 8 bases; junction bases not matched to a gene: 9. CDR3 coding DNA: TGTGCCAGCAGAAACGTACGGACAGGGGGAGAAGCTTTCTTT. Translated: CASRNVRTGGEAFF.

This chain connects TRBV27 to TRBJ2-7, with 7 bases matching TRBD1. CDR3 length: 13 residues. Germline-derived CDR1 and CDR2 are MNHEY and SMNVEV (reference sequence). The ends lost 5 bases at V and 3 bases at J; junction bases unmatched: 4. CDR3 DNA: TGTGCCAGCAGTGCTTACAGGGGCTACGAGCAGTACTTC. It codes for CASSAYRGYEQYF.

The chain links TRBV27 to TRBJ2-1; 11 nucleotides line up with TRBD2. The J segment lost 6 bases and the V segment lost 5 bases, leaving 6 bases of the junction unmatched. Germline CDR1 MNHEY, CDR2 SMNVEV (reference sequence). CDR3 size: 15 residues. The CDR3 DNA reads TGTGCCAGCAGTATCGGACTAGCGGGTGGCAATGAGCAGTTCTTC. It codes for CASSIGLAGGNEQFF.

As for this clone: One junction end disagrees with the germline gene, perhaps due to a read error. The chain uses TRBV7-7 and TRBJ1-1; D perhaps matches TRBD1 (6 bases). The CDR3 spans 13 residues. In germline, CDR1 is SSHAT, CDR2 FNYEAQ (reference sequence). The CDR3 loop reads CASSLGQNTEAFF. DNA for the CDR3: TGTGCTAGCAGCTTGGGACAGAACACTGAAGCTTTCTTT.

The rearrangement uses TRBV4-3 and TRBJ2-1, with 8 bases fitting TRBD1. Germline-derived CDR1 and CDR2 are LGHNA and YSLEER. The CDR3 length is 15 residues. V gave up 4 bases and J gave up 4 bases; unmatched junction bases: 6. In nucleotides, the CDR3 is TGCGCCAGCAGCCCAGGGACAGGAAGATACAATGAGCAGTTCTTC. Amino acids: CASSPGTGRYNEQFF.

The chain uses TRBV9 and TRBJ2-2; D is uncertain. The CDR3 loop spans 16 amino acids. Trimming pared 0 bases from V and 5 bases from J, leaving 14 bases between. CDR1 and CDR2 (germline): SGDLS, YYNGEE. CDR3 sequence: CASSVVVGLGTGELFF. CDR3 sequence (DNA): TGTGCCAGCAGCGTAGTGGTGGGATTAGGAACCGGGGAGCTGTTTTTT.

The chain joins TRBV7-2 to TRBJ2-7; 7 bases align to TRBD1. V gave up 7 bases and J gave up 1 base; unmatched junction bases: 7. The CDR3 is 14 residues long. Per the germline V gene, CDR1 is SGHTA and CDR2 is FQGNSA. CDR3 bases: TGTGCCAGCACCTACGGGACAGCTTCCTACGAGCAGTACTTC. Amino acids: CASTYGTASYEQYF.

This clone was found once. This sequence joins TRBV5-4 and TRBJ2-2, with D perhaps TRBD2 (6 bases). Trimming stripped 0 bases from V and 4 bases from J, with 10 bases between. The CDR3 has 15 amino acids. Germline V gene sequence: CDR1 SGHNT, CDR2 YYREEE (reference sequence). Written as DNA, the CDR3 is TGTGCCAGCAGCTTGGTCGGAGGGAGCACCGGGGAGCTGTTTTTT. It is translated as CASSLVGGSTGELFF.

This chain joins TRBV7-9 and TRBJ1-2; TRBD1 aligns across 7 bases. The CDR3 loop spans 12 amino acids. From germline, CDR1 is SEHNR and CDR2 FQNEAQ (reference sequence). V gave up 9 bases and J gave up 2 bases; unmatched junction bases: 3. CDR3: CAREQGNYGYTF. Written as DNA, the CDR3 is TGTGCCAGAGAACAGGGGAACTATGGCTACACCTTC.

The J gene is TRBJ1-2, the V gene TRBV7-9; TRBD1 is a possible D gene (5 bases). Trimming stripped 1 base from V and 0 bases from J, with 15 bases between. The CDR3 contains 17 residues. Germline CDR1 reads SEHNR; CDR2 reads FQNEAQ (reference sequence). Written as DNA, the CDR3 is TGTGCCAGCAGCTTAGACGGGCCAGGACAAGCTAACTATGGCTACACCTTC. As protein: CASSLDGPGQANYGYTF.

The chain carries TRBV19 and TRBJ2-1; D is perhaps TRBD2 (6 bases). The V end was cut by 2 bases, the J end by 5 bases, with 13 bases between. Germline V gene data show CDR1 as LNHDA and CDR2 as SQIVND (reference sequence). The CDR3 sequence is 15 residues long. CDR3 region: CASSIRASANNEQFF. The CDR3 DNA sequence: TGTGCCAGTAGTATACGGGCTAGCGCAAACAATGAGCAGTTCTTC.